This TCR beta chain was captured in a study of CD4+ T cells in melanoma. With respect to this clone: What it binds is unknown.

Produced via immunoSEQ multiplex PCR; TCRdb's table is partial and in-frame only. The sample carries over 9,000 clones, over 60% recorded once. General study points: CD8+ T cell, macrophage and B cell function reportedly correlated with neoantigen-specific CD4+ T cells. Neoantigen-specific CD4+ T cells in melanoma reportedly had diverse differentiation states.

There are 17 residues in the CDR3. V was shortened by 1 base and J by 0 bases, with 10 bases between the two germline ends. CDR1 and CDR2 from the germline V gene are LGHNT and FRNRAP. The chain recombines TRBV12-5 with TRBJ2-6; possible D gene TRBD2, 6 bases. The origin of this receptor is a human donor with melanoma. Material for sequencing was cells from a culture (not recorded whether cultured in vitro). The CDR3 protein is CASGLAAGNSGANVLTF. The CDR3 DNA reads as TGTGCTAGTGGTTTGGCTGCGGGAAACTCTGGGGCCAACGTCCTGACTTTC.